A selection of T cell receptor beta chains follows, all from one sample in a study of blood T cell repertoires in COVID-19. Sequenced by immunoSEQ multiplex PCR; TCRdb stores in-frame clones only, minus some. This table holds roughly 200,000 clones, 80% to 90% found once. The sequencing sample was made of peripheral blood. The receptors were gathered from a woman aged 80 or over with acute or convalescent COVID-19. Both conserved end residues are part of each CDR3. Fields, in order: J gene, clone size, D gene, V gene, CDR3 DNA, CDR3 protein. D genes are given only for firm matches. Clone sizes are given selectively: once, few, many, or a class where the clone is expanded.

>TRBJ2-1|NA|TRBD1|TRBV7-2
TGTGCCAGCATGGGGGACAGGGTATACAATGAGCAGTTCTTC
CASMGDRVYNEQFF
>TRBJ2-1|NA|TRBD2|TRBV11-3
TGTGCCAGCAGCCCAGGGGCAGCGGGAGGCAGTAATGAGCAGTTCTTC
CASSPGAAGGSNEQFF
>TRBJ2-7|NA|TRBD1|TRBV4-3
TGCGCCAGCAGCCAACATTACAGGGGGCTCGGCGAGCAGTACTTC
CASSQHYRGLGEQYF
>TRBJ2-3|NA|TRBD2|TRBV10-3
TGTGCCACTACGCGGGACAGCGGGAGGGATACGCAGTATTTT
CATTRDSGRDTQYF
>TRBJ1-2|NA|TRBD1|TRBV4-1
TGCGCCAGCAGCCAAGATGGAGGGGTCAGGGGGTATGGCTACACCTTC
CASSQDGGVRGYGYTF
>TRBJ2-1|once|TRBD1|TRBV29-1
TGCAGCTTACGACAGGGTCCCGATGAGCAGTTCTTC
CSLRQGPDEQFF
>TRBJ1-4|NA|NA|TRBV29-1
TGCAGCGTTGAAGAAGGGATAAGGGGATCCACTAATGAAAAACTGTTTTTT
CSVEEGIRGSTNEKLFF
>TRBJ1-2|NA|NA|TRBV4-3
TGCGCCAGCAGCCAAGATGGGACGGGTGCTAGCGCCTTC
CASSQDGTGASAF
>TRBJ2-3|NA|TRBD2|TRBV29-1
TGCAGCGTTCGGACTAGCGGGACCACAGATACGCAGTATTTT
CSVRTSGTTDTQYF
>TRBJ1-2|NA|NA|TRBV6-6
TGTGCCAGCAGTAGAACAGGGCTCGCTGGCTACACCTTC
CASSRTGLAGYTF
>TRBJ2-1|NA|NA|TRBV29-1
TGCAGCGGGGGGGGCTTATACAATGAGCAGTTCTTC
CSGGGLYNEQFF
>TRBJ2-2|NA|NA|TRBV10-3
TGTGCCATCAGTGAGATTGCCAGGGGAAGTGCCGGGGAGCTGTTTTTT
CAISEIARGSAGELFF
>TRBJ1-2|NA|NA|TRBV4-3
TGCGCCAGCAGCCAAGATCCAGGGAACTATGGCTACACCTTC
CASSQDPGNYGYTF
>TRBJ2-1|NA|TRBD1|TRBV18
TGTGCCAGCTCACCACCGGCGAGACAGGGGGAGTTCTTC
CASSPPARQGEFF
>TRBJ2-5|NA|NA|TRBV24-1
TGTGCCACCAGTGAGGGGGCCCAAGAGACCCAGTACTTC
CATSEGAQETQYF
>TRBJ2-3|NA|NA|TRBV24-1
TGTGCCACCAGTGGCAGGGCCACAGATACGCAGTATTTT
CATSGRATDTQYF
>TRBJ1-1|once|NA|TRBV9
TGTGCCAGCAGCGTCGGCCGGGGAGAAGCTTTCTTT
CASSVGRGEAFF
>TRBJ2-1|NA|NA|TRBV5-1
TGCGCCAGCAGCCCGGGTGGACAGCGCAATGAGCAGTTCTTC
CASSPGGQRNEQFF
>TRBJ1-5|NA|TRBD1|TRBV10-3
TGTGCCATCAGTCAGACAGGGCCGAATCAGCCCCAGCATTTT
CAISQTGPNQPQHF
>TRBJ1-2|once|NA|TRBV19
TGTGCCAGTCTCAGGGACTCTGAAGAAGGTAGGGACTATGGCTACACCTTC
CASLRDSEEGRDYGYTF
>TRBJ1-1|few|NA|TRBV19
TGTGCCAGTAGTACAGGGGATGGGAGCACTGAAGCTTTCTTT
CASSTGDGSTEAFF
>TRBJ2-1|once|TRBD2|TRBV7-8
TGTGCCAGCAGCCGGGGACTAGCGGGAGGTGAGCAGTTCTTC
CASSRGLAGGEQFF
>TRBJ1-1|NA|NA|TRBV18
TGTGCCAGCTCACCCTCCCAGGGAGGGAAGACTGAAGCTTTCTTT
CASSPSQGGKTEAFF
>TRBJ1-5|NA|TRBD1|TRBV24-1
TGTGCCATCGGTACAGGGGCCAATCAGCCCCAGCATTTT
CAIGTGANQPQHF
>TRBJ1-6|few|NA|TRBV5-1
TGCGCCAGCAGCTTGGGGGCGTCTCGTTCACCCCTCCACTTT
CASSLGASRSPLHF
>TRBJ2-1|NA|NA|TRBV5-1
TGCGCCAGCAGCTTGGGGACAGGTTTTGGGGGGCTCGATGAGCAGTTCTTC
CASSLGTGFGGLDEQFF
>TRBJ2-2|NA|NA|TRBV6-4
TGTGCCAGCAGTGAGGAAAGCGGCACCGGGGAGCTGTTTTTT
CASSEESGTGELFF